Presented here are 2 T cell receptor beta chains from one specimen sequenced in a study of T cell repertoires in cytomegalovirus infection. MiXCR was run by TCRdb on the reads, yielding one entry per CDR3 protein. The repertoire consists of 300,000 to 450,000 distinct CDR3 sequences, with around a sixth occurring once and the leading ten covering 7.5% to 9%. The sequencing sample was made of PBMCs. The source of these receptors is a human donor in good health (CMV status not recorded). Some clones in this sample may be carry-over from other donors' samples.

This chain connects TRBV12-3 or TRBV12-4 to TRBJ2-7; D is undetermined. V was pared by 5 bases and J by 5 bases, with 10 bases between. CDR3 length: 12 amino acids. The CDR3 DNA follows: TGTGCCAGCAGTCTGGGGATTCACGAGCAGTACTTC. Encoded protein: CASSLGIHEQYF.

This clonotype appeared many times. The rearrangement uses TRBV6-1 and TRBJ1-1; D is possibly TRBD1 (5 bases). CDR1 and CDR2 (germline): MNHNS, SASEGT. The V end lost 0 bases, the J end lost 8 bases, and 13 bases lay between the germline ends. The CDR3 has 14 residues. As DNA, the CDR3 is TGTGCCAGCAGTGAAGCTGAACCGGGACCAGAAGCTTTCTTT. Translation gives CASSEAEPGPEAFF.